This paragraph reports one T cell receptor (beta chain). Antigen specificity is unknown. The sample belongs to a study of shared clonotypes between healthy human individuals. Overall study context: For every donor, three CD4 naive, three CD4 memory, two CD8 naive and one CD8 memory plates were used. Findings and limits, study-wide: A few donors had roughly 5.2% of their naive CD4 clonotypes in common.

The genomic DNA of each subset was split evenly across several immunoSEQ plates. This table comes from immunoSEQ multiplex PCR, and its TCRdb copy is limited to in-frame clones, with some not included. The table lists more than 2 million clones, 85% to 95% of them singletons, with approximately 1.7% in the top ten. Naive CD8 cells lacked CD45RO and underwent positive selection for CCR7, leaving out terminally differentiated effector memory CD45RA+ cells. Donors comprised healthy HIV-negative adults lacking recent acute infections or vaccinations. The specimen was naive CD8+ T cells from PBMCs. This clonotype was obtained from a man aged 18 to 35 in good health. Some clones in this sample may be carry-over from other donors' samples.

CDR3 sequence reads: CASSWAGHLEQFF. For the CDR3, the DNA is TGTGCCAGCAGCTGGGCAGGTCACTTAGAGCAGTTCTTC. The chain uses TRBV7-9 and TRBJ2-1; D remains unclear. The V end lost 4 bases, the J end lost 10 bases, and 14 bases lay between the germline ends. In germline, CDR1 is SEHNR, CDR2 FQNEAQ (reference sequence). The CDR3 consists of 13 residues.